The rows below give T cell receptor beta chains drawn from one sample of a study of long-term antiretroviral therapy in people with HIV. The repertoire was sequenced with immunoSEQ multiplex PCR; TCRdb's copy has only in-frame clones and lacks some. The sample lists some 40,000 clones, less than 90% occurring once. The material sequenced was unsorted PBMCs, taken 1 year after starting antiretroviral therapy. These receptors were collected from a man aged 18-30 years with HIV. The CDR3 runs from the conserved cysteine through the conserved F or W. Each record gives: clone size, V gene, J gene, D gene, CDR3 DNA, CDR3 protein. D genes are given only for firm matches. Not all rows give a size; the values are once, few, many and, for expanded clones, a class.

NA	TRBV10-3	TRBJ1-5	NA	TGTGCCATCAGTGCGGGGGGATCGAACAATCAGCCCCAGCATTTT	CAISAGGSNNQPQHF
NA	TRBV7-2	TRBJ1-2	TRBD1	TGTGCCAGCAGCAGGGACAGACCCATCTATGGCTACACCTTC	CASSRDRPIYGYTF
NA	TRBV28	TRBJ1-5	TRBD1	TGTGCCAGCAGTTTACCCCGGGACAGTCCTTATAGCAATCAGCCCCAGCATTTT	CASSLPRDSPYSNQPQHF
NA	TRBV11-2	TRBJ1-2	NA	TGTGCCAGCAGCTTCGAGACCACGGGGGAGAGCTATGGCTACACCTTC	CASSFETTGESYGYTF
few	TRBV4-3	TRBJ2-7	NA	TGCGCCAGCAGTGGTGGGAGCTCCTACGAGCAGTACTTC	CASSGGSSYEQYF
NA	TRBV5-1	TRBJ2-2	TRBD1	TGCGCCAGCAGCATAGCCGGGACAGCCGCCACCGGGGAGCTGTTTTTT	CASSIAGTAATGELFF
NA	TRBV29-1	TRBJ1-2	TRBD1	TGCAGCGTTGACCGGACAGGGGGTGCTTATGGCTACACCTTC	CSVDRTGGAYGYTF
NA	TRBV4-1	TRBJ2-1	TRBD1	TGCGCCAGCAGTTGGACAGGGGTCGGGGAGCAGTTCTTC	CASSWTGVGEQFF
NA	TRBV5-5	TRBJ1-2	NA	TGTGCCAGCAGCTTGGAGCCCCGCGAGGTCTATGGCTACACCTTC	CASSLEPREVYGYTF
NA	TRBV27	TRBJ2-1	TRBD2	TGTGCCAGCAGGCTAGCGGGGGGGCGGGAGCAGTTCTTC	CASRLAGGREQFF
NA	TRBV9	TRBJ2-3	NA	TGTGCCAGCAGCGTAGACGGGGTAGGATCGACAGATACGCAGTATTTT	CASSVDGVGSTDTQYF